This T cell receptor (beta chain) was observed in a study of blood T cell repertoires in COVID-19. Study as a whole: Samples representing acute and convalescent COVID-19 were sourced from the United States, Italy and Spain. PBMCs, B-cell-depleted T cells, or T cells were the source of the cDNA or gDNA that made up the material.

The CDR3 spans 16 residues. With 2 bases removed from V and 5 bases from J, the gap between germline ends came to 17 bases. Per germline, CDR1 MNHEY and CDR2 SVGEGT. Under the authors' procedure: Reference gene primer amplification gave estimated nucleated cell counts. Data came from immunoSEQ multiplex PCR; TCRdb stores just in-frame clones and leaves some out. That table gives V, J and clone size, and the DNA gave D and trimming. The sample lists around 130,000 clones; 65% to 80% were seen once. The sample was peripheral blood. The gene calls are TRBV6-2 or TRBV6-3 and TRBJ2-3, with D unclear. This clonotype was obtained from a man aged 50 to 60 with acute or convalescent COVID-19. Here the CDR3 DNA reads TGTGCCAGCAGTTACCCCCCCCGCGATAGCTTAGATACGCAGTATTTT. It codes for CASSYPPRDSLDTQYF.